One sample yielded the 32 T cell receptor beta chains listed below, sequenced in a study of shared clonotypes between healthy human individuals. The table came from immunoSEQ multiplex PCR; TCRdb's copy has only in-frame clones and leaves some out. The sample has 600,000 to 750,000 clones, 90% seen once. Sequenced sample: memory CD8+ T cells from PBMCs. Subset here: CD45RO+ cells pooled with CCR7-negative TemRA cells. All receptors derive from a man younger than 35 in good health. Some clones in this sample may be carry-over from other donors' samples.

This sequence joins TRBV7-9 and TRBJ2-5; 8 nucleotides agree with TRBD1. Per the germline V gene, CDR1 is SEHNR and CDR2 is FQNEAQ (reference sequence). The length of the CDR3 is 17 residues. Germline trimming cut 5 bases from V and 0 bases from J; bases unmatched to any gene: 11. The CDR3 protein is CASSPIDRGNYQETQYF. In nucleotides, the CDR3 is TGTGCCAGCAGCCCGATTGACAGGGGAAATTACCAAGAGACCCAGTACTTC.

The gene calls are TRBV28 and TRBJ2-1; 12 nucleotides line up with TRBD2. CDR3 length: 17 residues. Trimming cost V 3 bases and J 0 bases; bases outside gene matches: 3. Germline V gives CDR1 MDHEN, CDR2 SYDVKM. This chain's CDR3 is CASSFTTSGSSYNEQFF. Written as DNA, the CDR3 is TGTGCCAGCAGTTTCACGACTAGCGGGAGCTCCTACAATGAGCAGTTCTTC.

The chain is built from TRBV5-8 and TRBJ2-1, with D perhaps matching TRBD1 (6 bases). The germline gives CDR1 SGHTS, CDR2 YDEGEE. CDR3 length equals 17 residues. V lost 3 bases, J lost 1 base, and 17 bases lay in between. The CDR3 protein is CASSWPIWTVSYNEQFF. DNA for the CDR3: TGTGCCAGCAGCTGGCCGATCTGGACAGTGTCCTACAATGAGCAGTTCTTC.

This clone was counted a single time. The V gene is TRBV7-9, the J gene TRBJ2-5; TRBD2 might be the D (6 bases). The CDR3 consists of 14 residues. In germline, CDR1 is SEHNR, CDR2 FQNEAQ (reference sequence). V was pared by 4 bases and J by 1 base, with 10 bases between. CDR3 sequence reads: CASSSAGTQETQYF. CDR3 sequence (DNA): TGTGCCAGCAGCTCCGCGGGGACCCAAGAGACCCAGTACTTC.

On this clone itself: Additional DNA sequences in this sample encode the identical CDR3. The rearrangement links TRBV6-6 to TRBJ2-7; D is uncertain. V lost 2 bases and J lost 3, with 5 bases in between. The V gene's germline CDR1 is MNHNY and CDR2 SVGAGI (reference sequence). There are 12 residues in the CDR3. As DNA, the CDR3 is TGTGCCAGCAGTTACGCAAGCTACGAGCAGTACTTC. As protein: CASSYASYEQYF.

In this sample, this clone turned up once. V and J are TRBV11-2 and TRBJ1-5; D remains unclear. V lost 5 bases, J lost 3 bases, and 11 bases lay in between. The germline gives CDR1 SGHAT, CDR2 FQNNGV. The CDR3 contains 14 residues. This CDR3 reads CASSPGRFNQPQHF. CDR3 nucleotides: TGTGCCAGCAGCCCGGGCAGGTTCAATCAGCCCCAGCATTTT.

This clone was counted a single time. This rearrangement joins TRBV19 to TRBJ1-2; TRBD1 matches at 8 bases. Trimming at V came to 7 bases and at J to 4 bases, leaving 11 bases not matched to a gene. This CDR3 spans 15 amino acids. The germline CDR1 and CDR2 sequences are LNHDA and SQIVND (reference sequence). CDR3 protein: CASINHGQGRYGYTF. The CDR3 bases are TGTGCCAGTATAAACCACGGACAGGGACGCTATGGCTACACCTTC.

The chain combines TRBV13 with TRBJ1-2, with D possibly matching TRBD1 (6 bases). Trimming pared 6 bases from V and 8 bases from J, leaving 13 bases between. Looked up from germline, CDR1 is PRHDT and CDR2 is FYEKMQ (reference sequence). The CDR3 totals 12 residues. CDR3 in amino acids: CASSRAGEGYTF. The CDR3 DNA is TGTGCCAGCAGTCGGGCAGGGGAAGGCTACACCTTC. The variable domain in full, with the rest retrieved from reference TRBV13 and TRBJ1-2, is AAGVIQSPRHLIKEKRETATLKCYPIPRHDTVYWYQQGPGQDPQFLISFYEKMQSDKGSIPDRFSAQQFSDYHSELNMSSLELGDSALYFCASSRAGEGYTFGSGTRLTVV.

The chain carries TRBV5-1 and TRBJ2-1; 7 bases map to TRBD2. After removal of 0 bases from V and 5 bases from J, the junction contained 5 bases not matched to a gene. The CDR3 loop spans 15 amino acids. Germline V gene sequence: CDR1 SGHRS, CDR2 YFSETQ. This CDR3 reads CASSLGLARNNEQFF. CDR3 sequence (DNA): TGCGCCAGCAGCTTGGGACTAGCCCGGAACAATGAGCAGTTCTTC.

V usage is TRBV6-5 and J usage is TRBJ1-1, with D tentatively TRBD1 (6 bases). The CDR3 has 15 residues. From germline, CDR1 is MNHEY and CDR2 SVGAGI. The V gene lost 6 bases and the J gene lost 1 base, with 15 bases spanning the gap. The CDR3 region is CASRETGQRNTEAFF. In DNA, the CDR3 is TGTGCCAGCAGAGAAACCGGACAGAGGAACACTGAAGCTTTCTTT.

The J gene is TRBJ2-2, the V gene TRBV9; 13 nucleotides align to TRBD2. CDR3 length: 18 amino acids. The V and J ends lost 3 bases and 2 bases, in that order; junction bases with no gene match: 7. Germline V gene data show CDR1 as SGDLS and CDR2 as YYNGEE. CDR3 protein: CASSEVTGLAGNTGELFF. The CDR3 nucleotides are TGTGCCAGCAGCGAGGTGACGGGACTAGCGGGAAACACCGGGGAGCTGTTTTTT.

This chain uses TRBV15 with TRBJ2-7, with unresolved D. Germline-derived CDR1 and CDR2 are LNHNV and YYDKDF (reference sequence). The CDR3 is 13 residues long. Trimming took off 1 base at V and 6 bases at J, with 10 bases between the two ends. Here the CDR3 DNA reads TGTGCCACCAGCAGAGCCTGGCTCGGCGAGCAGTACTTC. This encodes CATSRAWLGEQYF. The full variable domain, in which reference TRBV15 and TRBJ2-7 provide the parts outside the CDR3, is DAMVIQNPRYQVTQFGKPVTLSCSQTLNHNVMYWYQQKSSQAPKLLFHYYDKDFNNEADTPDNFQSRRPNTSFCFLDIRSPGLGDTAMYLCATSRAWLGEQYFGPGTRLTVT.

The J gene is TRBJ2-7, the V gene TRBV4-1; TRBD1 agrees at 9 bases. The CDR3 runs 14 residues. Germline loops: CDR1 MGHRA, CDR2 YSYEKL. V shed 2 bases, J shed 5 bases, and the junction held 4 bases outside the gene matches. As DNA, the CDR3 is TGCGCCAGCAGCCAACCCGGGACAGGGAACGAGCAGTACTTC. It translates to CASSQPGTGNEQYF.

This chain connects TRBV7-2 to TRBJ2-7; D might be TRBD2 (5 bases). V was cut by 5 bases and J by 2 bases, with 13 bases left in between. The CDR3 loop spans 14 amino acids. Per germline, CDR1 SGHTA and CDR2 FQGNSA. CDR3 sequence (DNA): TGTGCCAGCAGCGGTGGACTGCTCGCCTACGAGCAGTACTTC. This codes for CASSGGLLAYEQYF.

V is TRBV2 and J is TRBJ2-3, with a weak D call TRBD1 (6 bases). There are 14 residues in the CDR3. Germline V CDR1 and CDR2: SNHLY, FYNNEI. V lost 11 bases to trimming and J lost 1 base, with 16 bases between them. The CDR3 DNA reads TGTGCCTCGAAACGGGCAGGGGGCACAGATACGCAGTATTTT. Protein: CASKRAGGTDTQYF.

This clone was seen just once. The V gene is TRBV7-8, the J gene TRBJ2-7, with a possible D match to TRBD1 (5 bases). Germline values: CDR1 SGHVS, CDR2 FQNEAQ. The CDR3 consists of 16 residues. V lost 1 base to trimming and J lost 5 bases, with 18 bases between them. The CDR3 bases are TGTGCCAGCAGCTTAGGGTGGGGCGGCGAGACCGACGAGCAGTACTTC. The encoded protein is CASSLGWGGETDEQYF.

The chain employs TRBV7-9 and TRBJ2-7, with D hard to call. Trimming pared 1 base from V and 4 bases from J, leaving 8 bases between. The CDR3 runs 13 residues. CDR1 SEHNR and CDR2 FQNEAQ come from the germline V gene (reference sequence). Here the CDR3 DNA reads TGTGCCAGCAGCTTAGTTGGTCCATACGAGCAGTACTTC. Protein: CASSLVGPYEQYF.

J is TRBJ1-5 and V is TRBV4-1; tentatively, D is TRBD1 (6 bases). Germline-derived CDR1 and CDR2 are MGHRA and YSYEKL. The germline V and J ends were trimmed by 4 bases and 4 bases, with 23 bases remaining between them. The CDR3 length is 18 residues. The CDR3 bases are TGCGCCAGCAGCCGTAACGCAAAAGGACAGACCGCGAATCAGCCCCAGCATTTT. Amino acids: CASSRNAKGQTANQPQHF.

The CDR3, as DNA: TGTGCCAGTAGTATAGGTTTCCGCACCGGGGAGCTGTTTTTT. The encoded protein is CASSIGFRTGELFF. The V gene is TRBV19, the J gene TRBJ2-2, with D unresolved. V gave up 1 base and J gave up 4 bases, with 7 bases separating them. CDR3 size: 14 residues. Germline loops: CDR1 LNHDA, CDR2 SQIVND (reference sequence).

The gene calls are TRBV7-9 and TRBJ2-1; no definite D call. CDR3 length equals 17 residues. Germline CDR1 is SEHNR and CDR2 is FQNEAQ (reference sequence). Trimming removed 6 bases from V and 4 bases from J, with 22 bases in between. CDR3 protein: CASSRHLMIELYNEQFF. The CDR3 DNA is TGTGCCAGCAGTCGACACCTTATGATAGAGTTATACAATGAGCAGTTCTTC.

The V call is TRBV5-4, the J call TRBJ2-7; 7 nucleotides line up with TRBD1. The CDR3 runs 14 residues. Germline CDR1 is SGHNT and CDR2 is YYREEE (reference sequence). The V and J ends lost 4 bases and 3 bases, in that order; junction bases with no gene match: 7. The CDR3 protein is CASSQAGTVYEQYF. CDR3 DNA: TGTGCCAGCAGCCAGGCCGGGACAGTCTACGAGCAGTACTTC.

The chain has TRBV28 and TRBJ2-7, with 10 bases matching TRBD2. Trimming at V came to 5 bases and at J to 3 bases, leaving 10 bases not matched to a gene. The germline V gene encodes CDR1 MDHEN and CDR2 SYDVKM. The length of the CDR3 is 16 residues. The CDR3 DNA reads as TGTGCCAGCAGTCCCGAACTAGCGGGAAGGGGCTACGAGCAGTACTTC. This sequence encodes CASSPELAGRGYEQYF.

This clone was counted a single time. J is TRBJ1-1 and V is TRBV4-1; 9 bases fit TRBD1. Trimming took 3 bases from V and 6 from J; bases not matched to a gene: 8. Germline V gene data show CDR1 as MGHRA and CDR2 as YSYEKL. There are 15 residues in the CDR3. Here the CDR3 reads CASSQPGTGTSEAFF. CDR3 nucleotide sequence: TGCGCCAGCAGCCAGCCCGGGACAGGGACGTCTGAAGCTTTCTTT.

The CDR3 sequence: CASSFGTSGRNSYEQYF. CDR3 coding DNA: TGTGCCAGCAGCTTCGGGACTAGCGGGAGGAACTCCTACGAGCAGTACTTC. The V and J genes are TRBV7-9 and TRBJ2-7; TRBD2 matches 15 bases. CDR3 length: 17 residues. V was clipped by 3 bases and J by 0 bases; unmatched bases: 3. Germline CDR1 and CDR2: SEHNR and FQNEAQ (reference sequence).

The rearrangement uses TRBV6-5 and TRBJ2-7, with 10 bases identical to TRBD2. This CDR3 has 15 amino acids. The germline gives CDR1 MNHEY, CDR2 SVGAGI. V dropped 6 bases and J dropped 0; count of bases not matched to a gene: 5. The chain's CDR3 is CASRSGLASSYEQYF. The CDR3 DNA is TGTGCCAGCAGGTCGGGACTAGCGAGCTCCTACGAGCAGTACTTC.

The chain combines TRBV10-2 with TRBJ2-5; 12 nucleotides align to TRBD1. Trimming took 6 bases from V and 5 from J; bases not matched to a gene: 7. CDR1 and CDR2 from the germline V gene are WSHSY and SAAADI. CDR3 length: 15 residues. The chain's CDR3 is CASSGGQGALETQYF. DNA for the CDR3: TGCGCCAGCAGCGGGGGACAGGGGGCCTTGGAGACCCAGTACTTC.

The rearrangement uses TRBV14 and TRBJ2-7; no clear D gene. The CDR3 sequence is 13 residues long. Germline CDR1 reads SGHDN; CDR2 reads FVKESK. The V end was cut by 4 bases, the J end by 3 bases, with 10 bases between. CDR3 amino acids: CASSRWANYEQYF. The CDR3 DNA is TGTGCCAGCAGCCGATGGGCCAACTACGAGCAGTACTTC.

This chain links TRBV10-2 with TRBJ2-7, with TRBD2 matching over 9 bases. The CDR3 covers 14 residues. Germline V CDR1 and CDR2: WSHSY, SAAADI. Trimming cost V 2 bases and J 7 bases; bases outside gene matches: 6. CDR3 region: CASSERGREGEQYF. Here the CDR3 DNA reads TGCGCCAGCAGTGAGAGGGGGCGGGAGGGGGAGCAGTACTTC.

Of note for this clone: The sample has other DNA sequences that encode this CDR3 too. The chain is built from TRBV7-9 and TRBJ2-1, with D hard to call. This CDR3 spans 11 amino acids. CDR1 SEHNR and CDR2 FQNEAQ come from the germline V gene (reference sequence). V lost 1 base and J 9 bases, leaving 4 bases between the germline ends. Here the CDR3 reads CASSLDGEQFF. DNA for the CDR3: TGTGCCAGCAGCTTAGACGGTGAGCAGTTCTTC.

CDR3 coding DNA: TGTGCCAGCAGCCTAGGGGGGAGGGGGAGCTCCTACAATGAGCAGTTCTTC. Its protein product is CASSLGGRGSSYNEQFF. The chain recombines TRBV11-2 with TRBJ2-1; D possibly corresponds to TRBD2 (7 bases). Trimming pared 5 bases from V and 0 bases from J, leaving 17 bases between. In germline, CDR1 is SGHAT, CDR2 FQNNGV. The CDR3 is 17 residues long. Full variable domain (rest looked up from reference TRBV11-2 and TRBJ2-1): EAGVAQSPRYKIIEKRQSVAFWCNPISGHATLYWYQQILGQGPKLLIQFQNNGVVDDSQLPKDRFSAERLKGVDSTLKIQPAKLEDSAVYLCASSLGGRGSSYNEQFFGPGTRLTVL.

Details on this clone: The sample contains more than one DNA sequence encoding this CDR3. The rearrangement uses TRBV15 and TRBJ1-5; D not resolved. CDR1 is LNHNV and CDR2 is YYDKDF in the germline V gene (reference sequence). The CDR3 loop spans 12 amino acids. Deletions cut 4 bases from V and 0 bases from J, with 1 base between. Here the CDR3 reads CATSNSNQPQHF. Here the CDR3 DNA reads TGTGCCACCAGCAATAGCAATCAGCCCCAGCATTTT.

This clone came up once. V gene TRBV21-1 combines with J gene TRBJ1-5; TRBD1, the table's D call, was not compared with the DNA. TRBV21-1 is a documented pseudogene. The CDR3 runs to 19 residues. The DNA of the CDR3 is TGTGCCAGCAGCCTAACCGACAGGGGGCGTCCGGAAAGCAATCAGCCCCAGCATTTT. Translating it yields CASSLTDRGRPESNQPQHF.